The rows below give T cell receptor beta chains drawn from one sample of a study of blood T cell repertoires in COVID-19. Profiling relied on immunoSEQ multiplex PCR, and the TCRdb table lists in-frame clones only, not all of them. Here the sample spans about 88,000 clones, more than 70% being singletons. Sequencing input: peripheral blood. These receptors originate from a woman aged 70-85 years with acute or convalescent COVID-19. The CDR3 runs from the conserved cysteine through the conserved F or W. The D gene is left open where the match is weak.

.	TRBJ2-3	TRBV7-9	TGTGCCAGCAGCTTTGACATGTCCCGCTCTTCCACAGATACGCAGTATTTT	CASSFDMSRSSTDTQYF
.	TRBJ1-2	TRBV7-9	TGTGCCAGCAGCTTAGAGCTCGCGGGGGCGGGTGGCTACACCTTC	CASSLELAGAGGYTF
.	TRBJ1-1	TRBV6-5	TGTGCCAGCAGCACCGGGAGTTTAACTGAAGCTTTCTTT	CASSTGSLTEAFF
.	TRBJ2-5	TRBV7-9	TGTGCCAGCAGCTTAGTGGGCCAGGGCGCGAGGGAGACCCAGTACTTC	CASSLVGQGARETQYF
.	TRBJ1-4	TRBV5-1	TGCGCCAGCAGCCCGTTCGGGGGGCTTGATGAAAAACTGTTTTTT	CASSPFGGLDEKLFF
TRBD1	TRBJ1-3	TRBV11-3	TGTGCCAGCAGCTTGTCGTACTGGGACAGGGCCTCTGGAAACACCATATATTTT	CASSLSYWDRASGNTIYF
TRBD1	TRBJ2-1	TRBV5-4	TGTGCCAGCAGCTCACCGGGACAGGGGAGGTACAATGAGCAGTTCTTC	CASSSPGQGRYNEQFF
.	TRBJ2-1	TRBV7-9	TGTGCCAGCAGGGACATTTTGAATGAGCAGTTCTTC	CASRDILNEQFF
.	TRBJ2-3	TRBV10-3	TGTGCCATCAGCCAAGAGGGAGGTCGGTCAGATACGCAGTATTTT	CAISQEGGRSDTQYF
.	TRBJ2-2	TRBV7-2	TGTGCCAGCGCCCGGGGGAACACCGGGGAGCTGTTTTTT	CASARGNTGELFF
TRBD2	TRBJ2-4	TRBV27	TGTGCCAGCCGGAAAACGACTAGCGTTGTAGCCAAAAACATTCAGTACTTC	CASRKTTSVVAKNIQYF